This T cell receptor beta chain comes out of a study of cytomegalovirus exposure and HLA in healthy donors. The wider study: Inside one of the first data releases sat roughly 80 million unique TCRs taken from HLA-typed donors.

Of note for this clone: Its antigen is still unknown.

Notes on the study in general: Presence/absence analyses treated sequencing depth as roughly uniform across donors. There were some V segments, including TRBV6-2 and TRBV6-3, excluded as indistinguishable.

Trimming left V 2 bases short and J 9 bases short, with 20 bases between. Germline-derived CDR1 and CDR2 are LNHDA and SQIVND (reference sequence). This CDR3 comprises 17 residues. A multiplex PCR was run with 60 Vbeta primers and 13 Jbeta primers. Here immunoSEQ multiplex PCR was the method, and the copy in TCRdb shows in-frame clones only, minus some. Of 100,000 to 150,000 clones in the sample, roughly four fifths were seen once. This TCR came from a young man in good health and CMV-seronegative. This chain joins TRBV19 and TRBJ1-6, with a tentative D call TRBD1 (6 bases). Sequencing input: PBMCs. The CDR3 loop reads CASSIPQGGGIGSPLHF. CDR3 nucleotide sequence: TGTGCCAGTAGTATACCCCAGGGTGGGGGCATCGGTTCACCCCTCCACTTT.